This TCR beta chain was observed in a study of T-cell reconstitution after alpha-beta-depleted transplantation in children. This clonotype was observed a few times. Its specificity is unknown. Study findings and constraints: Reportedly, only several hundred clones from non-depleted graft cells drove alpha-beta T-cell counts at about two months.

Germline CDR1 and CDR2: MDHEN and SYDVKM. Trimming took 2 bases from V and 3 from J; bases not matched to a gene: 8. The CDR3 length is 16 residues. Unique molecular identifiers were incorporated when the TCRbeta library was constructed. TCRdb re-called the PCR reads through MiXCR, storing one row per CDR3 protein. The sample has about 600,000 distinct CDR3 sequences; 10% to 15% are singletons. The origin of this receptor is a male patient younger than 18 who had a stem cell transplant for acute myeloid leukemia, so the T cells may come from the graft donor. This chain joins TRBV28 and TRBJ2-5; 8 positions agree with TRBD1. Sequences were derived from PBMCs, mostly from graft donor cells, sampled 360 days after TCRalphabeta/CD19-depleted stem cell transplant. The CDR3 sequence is CASSLGLQGEEETQYF. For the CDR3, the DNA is TGTGCCAGCAGTTTAGGTTTACAGGGGGAAGAAGAGACCCAGTACTTC.